The rows below give T cell receptor beta chains drawn from one sample of a study of blood T cell repertoires in COVID-19. Clones were sequenced by immunoSEQ multiplex PCR, and TCRdb holds only the in-frame ones, with some missing. The sample has 95,000 to 150,000 clones; just over 85% are singletons. Specimen: peripheral blood. These receptors were taken from a man aged 40-55 years with acute or convalescent COVID-19. Each CDR3 is given with its conserved first and last residue. Fields, in order: clone size, J gene, D gene, V gene, CDR3 length, CDR3 DNA, CDR3 protein. A D gene is named only where the DNA matches it firmly. For some rows the clone size is stated as once, few or many, or as a class when expanded; others skip it.

abundance: -; j_gene: TRBJ2-1; d_gene: -; v_gene: TRBV6-5; len: 16; CDR3nt: TGTGCCAGCAGTTACTCGACCGGGAGCTCCTACAATGAGCAGTTCTTC; CDR3aa: CASSYSTGSSYNEQFF
abundance: -; j_gene: TRBJ1-2; d_gene: -; v_gene: TRBV19; len: 16; CDR3nt: TGTGCCAGTAGTGTCTACCAGCGGGGGACGGTAGGTGGCTACACCTTC; CDR3aa: CASSVYQRGTVGGYTF
abundance: -; j_gene: TRBJ1-5; d_gene: -; v_gene: TRBV7-2; len: 13; CDR3nt: TGTGCCAGCAGCTTAGGGGGCCAGAGGCCCCAGCATTTT; CDR3aa: CASSLGGQRPQHF
abundance: many; j_gene: TRBJ2-7; d_gene: -; v_gene: TRBV5-1; len: 17; CDR3nt: TGCGCCAGCAGCGGATCCTCAGGGGGGCGGAGGCTATACGAGCAGTACTTC; CDR3aa: CASSGSSGGRRLYEQYF
abundance: -; j_gene: TRBJ2-1; d_gene: -; v_gene: TRBV11-2; len: 13; CDR3nt: TGTGCCAGCAGTCCAGGGTCCTACAATGAGCAGTTCTTC; CDR3aa: CASSPGSYNEQFF
abundance: -; j_gene: TRBJ1-1; d_gene: -; v_gene: TRBV30; len: 13; CDR3nt: TGTGCCTGGAGTCGACAGGTCTTGAGTGAAGCTTTCTTT; CDR3aa: CAWSRQVLSEAFF
abundance: -; j_gene: TRBJ1-5; d_gene: TRBD1; v_gene: TRBV5-6; len: 15; CDR3nt: TGTGCCAGCAGCGTAGGGACAGGGGGCGATCAGCCCCAGCATTTT; CDR3aa: CASSVGTGGDQPQHF
abundance: -; j_gene: TRBJ2-7; d_gene: -; v_gene: TRBV5-6; len: 15; CDR3nt: TGTGCCAGCAGCCTGGGACTCGATGTGCTATACGAGCAGTACTTC; CDR3aa: CASSLGLDVLYEQYF
abundance: -; j_gene: TRBJ2-2; d_gene: TRBD1; v_gene: TRBV24-1; len: 17; CDR3nt: TGTGCCACCAGTGATGGAACAGGGGGTAGGGGCACCGGGGAGCTGTTTTTT; CDR3aa: CATSDGTGGRGTGELFF
abundance: -; j_gene: TRBJ1-5; d_gene: TRBD1; v_gene: TRBV6-6; len: 15; CDR3nt: TGTGCCAGCAATCAACCGGGACAGGGAAATCAGCCCCAGCATTTT; CDR3aa: CASNQPGQGNQPQHF
abundance: -; j_gene: TRBJ1-5; d_gene: TRBD1; v_gene: TRBV7-7; len: 17; CDR3nt: TGTGCCAGCAGCTTGGATAGGGGGCGGCGGAGCAATCAGCCCCAGCATTTT; CDR3aa: CASSLDRGRRSNQPQHF
abundance: -; j_gene: TRBJ2-7; d_gene: -; v_gene: TRBV6-5; len: 14; CDR3nt: TGTGCCAGCAGTACCGCTACAGGGTTTAACGAGCAGTACTTC; CDR3aa: CASSTATGFNEQYF
abundance: -; j_gene: TRBJ1-1; d_gene: -; v_gene: TRBV30; len: 13; CDR3nt: TGTGCCTGGAGTAAAGGACTCGGTACTGAAGCTTTCTTT; CDR3aa: CAWSKGLGTEAFF
abundance: -; j_gene: TRBJ1-6; d_gene: -; v_gene: TRBV30; len: 14; CDR3nt: TGTGCCTGGAGTGTACCTTCAGGAAATTCACCCCTCCACTTT; CDR3aa: CAWSVPSGNSPLHF
abundance: -; j_gene: TRBJ2-5; d_gene: -; v_gene: TRBV19; len: 13; CDR3nt: TGTGCCACCGGACCAACAGGGCAAGAGACCCAGTACTTC; CDR3aa: CATGPTGQETQYF
abundance: once; j_gene: TRBJ2-7; d_gene: TRBD2; v_gene: TRBV6-5; len: 15; CDR3nt: TGTGCCAGCCTACTAGCGGCCCAATCCGCTACCGAGCAGTACTTC; CDR3aa: CASLLAAQSATEQYF